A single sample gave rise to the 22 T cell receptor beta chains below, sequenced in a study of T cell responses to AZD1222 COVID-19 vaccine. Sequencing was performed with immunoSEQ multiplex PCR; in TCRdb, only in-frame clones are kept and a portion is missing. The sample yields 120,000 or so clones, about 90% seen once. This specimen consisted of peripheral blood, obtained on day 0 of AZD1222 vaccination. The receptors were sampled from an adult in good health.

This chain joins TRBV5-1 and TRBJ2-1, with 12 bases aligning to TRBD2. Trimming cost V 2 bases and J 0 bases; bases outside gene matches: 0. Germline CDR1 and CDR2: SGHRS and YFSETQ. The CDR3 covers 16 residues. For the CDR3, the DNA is TGCGCCAGCAGCTTACTAGCGGGAGGCTCCTACAATGAGCAGTTCTTC. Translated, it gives CASSLLAGGSYNEQFF.

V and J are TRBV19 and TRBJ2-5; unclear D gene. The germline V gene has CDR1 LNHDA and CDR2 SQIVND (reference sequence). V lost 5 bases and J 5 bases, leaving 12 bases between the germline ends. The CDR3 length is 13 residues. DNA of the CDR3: TGTGCCAGTAGTGTCGGATCGCGGGAGACCCAGTACTTC. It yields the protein CASSVGSRETQYF.

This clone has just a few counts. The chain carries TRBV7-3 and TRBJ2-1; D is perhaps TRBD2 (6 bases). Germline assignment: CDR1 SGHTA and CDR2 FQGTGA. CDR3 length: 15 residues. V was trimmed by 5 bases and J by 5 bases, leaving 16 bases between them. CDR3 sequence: CASSPLSGSDNEQFF. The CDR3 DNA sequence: TGTGCCAGCAGCCCCCTCAGCGGGTCAGACAATGAGCAGTTCTTC.

The CDR3 coding sequence is TGTGCCAGCAGCGGCCTAGCGGGAGTGACCGGGGAGCTGTTTTTT. Protein product: CASSGLAGVTGELFF. The chain has TRBV7-3 and TRBJ2-2; TRBD2 agrees at 10 bases. Germline V lookup: CDR1 SGHTA, CDR2 FQGTGA. The length of the CDR3 is 15 residues. V lost 5 bases, J lost 5 bases, and 5 bases stayed unmatched.

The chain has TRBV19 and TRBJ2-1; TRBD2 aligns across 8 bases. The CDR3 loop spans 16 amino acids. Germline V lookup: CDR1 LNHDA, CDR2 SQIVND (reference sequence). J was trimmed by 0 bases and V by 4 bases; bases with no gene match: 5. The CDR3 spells CASSKDGRGSYNEQFF. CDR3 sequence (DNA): TGTGCCAGTAGTAAGGACGGGAGGGGCTCCTACAATGAGCAGTTCTTC.

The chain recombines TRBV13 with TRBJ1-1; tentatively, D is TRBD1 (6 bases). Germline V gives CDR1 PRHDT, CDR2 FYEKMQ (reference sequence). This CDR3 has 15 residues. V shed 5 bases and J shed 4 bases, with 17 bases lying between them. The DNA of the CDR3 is TGTGCCAGCAGCGCCCACCCCAGGGGATTCACTGAAGCTTTCTTT. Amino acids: CASSAHPRGFTEAFF.

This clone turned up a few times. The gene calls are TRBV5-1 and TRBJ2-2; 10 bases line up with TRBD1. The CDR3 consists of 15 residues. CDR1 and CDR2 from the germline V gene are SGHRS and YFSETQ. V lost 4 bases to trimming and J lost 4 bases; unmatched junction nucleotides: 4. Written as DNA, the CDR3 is TGCGCCAGCAGCAAAGGACAGGGGGGCACCGGGGAGCTGTTTTTT. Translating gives CASSKGQGGTGELFF.

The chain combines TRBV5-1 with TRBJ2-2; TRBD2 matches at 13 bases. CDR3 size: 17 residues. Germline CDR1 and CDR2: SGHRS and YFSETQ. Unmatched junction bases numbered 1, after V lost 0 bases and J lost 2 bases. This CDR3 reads CASSLGLAGGNTGELFF. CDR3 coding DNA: TGCGCCAGCAGCTTGGGACTAGCGGGGGGAAACACCGGGGAGCTGTTTTTT.

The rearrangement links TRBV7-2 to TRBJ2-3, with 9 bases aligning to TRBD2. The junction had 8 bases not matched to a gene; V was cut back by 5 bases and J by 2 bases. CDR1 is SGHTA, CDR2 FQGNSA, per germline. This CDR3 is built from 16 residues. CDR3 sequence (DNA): TGTGCCAGCAGCGCGGGACTAGCAGACTCCACAGATACGCAGTATTTT. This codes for CASSAGLADSTDTQYF. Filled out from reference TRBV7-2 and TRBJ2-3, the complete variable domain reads GAGVSQSPSNKVTEKGKDVELRCDPISGHTALYWYRQSLGQGLEFLIYFQGNSAPDKSGLPSDRFSAERTGGSVSTLTIQRTQQEDSAVYLCASSAGLADSTDTQYFGPGTRLTVL.

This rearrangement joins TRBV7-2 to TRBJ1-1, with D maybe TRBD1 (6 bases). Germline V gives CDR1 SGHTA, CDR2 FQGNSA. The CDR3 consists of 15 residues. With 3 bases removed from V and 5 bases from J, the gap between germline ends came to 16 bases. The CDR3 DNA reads TGTGCCAGCAGCTTGGACCAGGGGCCGCTGACTGAAGCTTTCTTT. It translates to CASSLDQGPLTEAFF.

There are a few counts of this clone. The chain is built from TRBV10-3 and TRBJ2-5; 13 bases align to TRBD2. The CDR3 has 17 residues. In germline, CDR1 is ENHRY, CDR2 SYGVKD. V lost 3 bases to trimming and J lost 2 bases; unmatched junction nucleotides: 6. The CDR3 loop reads CAISEGGLAGIQETQYF. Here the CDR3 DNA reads TGTGCCATCAGTGAAGGGGGACTAGCGGGAATACAAGAGACCCAGTACTTC.

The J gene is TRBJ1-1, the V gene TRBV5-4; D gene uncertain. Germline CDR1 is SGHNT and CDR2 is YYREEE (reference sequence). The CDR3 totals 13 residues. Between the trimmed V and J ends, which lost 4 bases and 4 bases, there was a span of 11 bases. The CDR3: CASSPRDVTEAFF. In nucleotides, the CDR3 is TGTGCCAGCAGCCCAAGGGATGTCACTGAAGCTTTCTTT.

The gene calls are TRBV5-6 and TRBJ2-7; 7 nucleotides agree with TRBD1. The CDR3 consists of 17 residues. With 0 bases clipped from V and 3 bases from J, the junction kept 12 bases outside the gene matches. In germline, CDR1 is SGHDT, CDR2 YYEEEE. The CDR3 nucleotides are TGTGCCAGCAGCTTGGCCTGGAGGACAGGAAACTTCTACGAGCAGTACTTC. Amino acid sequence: CASSLAWRTGNFYEQYF.

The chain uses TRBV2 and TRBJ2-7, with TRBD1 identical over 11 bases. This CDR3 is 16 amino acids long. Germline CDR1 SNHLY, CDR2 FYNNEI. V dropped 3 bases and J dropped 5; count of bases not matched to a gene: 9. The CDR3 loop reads CASSDWDRGGQNEQYF. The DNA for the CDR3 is TGTGCCAGCAGTGACTGGGACAGGGGGGGGCAGAACGAGCAGTACTTC.

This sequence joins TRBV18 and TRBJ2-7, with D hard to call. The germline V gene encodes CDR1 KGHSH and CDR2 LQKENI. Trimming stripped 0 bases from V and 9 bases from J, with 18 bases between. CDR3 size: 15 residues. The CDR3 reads CASSPPSRDLGWQYF. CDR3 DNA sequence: TGTGCCAGCTCACCACCGAGCAGAGATCTCGGGTGGCAGTACTTC.

The CDR3 coding sequence is TGCGCCAGCAGCCCCCCCGGACAGGGTGCCGCAGATACGCAGTATTTT. Protein: CASSPPGQGAADTQYF. The rearrangement links TRBV5-1 to TRBJ2-3, with TRBD1 matching over 8 bases. CDR1 and CDR2 (germline): SGHRS, YFSETQ. V gave up 4 bases and J gave up 4 bases; unmatched junction bases: 11. The CDR3 is 16 residues long.

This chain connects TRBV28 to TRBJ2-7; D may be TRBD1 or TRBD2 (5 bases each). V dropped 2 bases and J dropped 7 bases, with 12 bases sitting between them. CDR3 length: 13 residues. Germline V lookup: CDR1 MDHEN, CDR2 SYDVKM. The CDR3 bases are TGTGCCAGCAGTTTAACAGGAACGGGAGAGCAGTACTTC. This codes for CASSLTGTGEQYF.

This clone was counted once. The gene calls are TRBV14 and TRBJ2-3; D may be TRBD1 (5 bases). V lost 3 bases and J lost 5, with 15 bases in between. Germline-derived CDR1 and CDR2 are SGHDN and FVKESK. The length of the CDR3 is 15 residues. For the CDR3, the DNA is TGTGCCAGCAGCCATATAACTGGGGCACAAGATACGCAGTATTTT. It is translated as CASSHITGAQDTQYF.

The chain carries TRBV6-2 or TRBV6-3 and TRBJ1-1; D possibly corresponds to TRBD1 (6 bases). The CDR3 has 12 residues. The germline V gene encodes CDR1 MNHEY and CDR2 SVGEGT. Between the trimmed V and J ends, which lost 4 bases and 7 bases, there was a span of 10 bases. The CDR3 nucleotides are TGTGCCAGCAGTTCCGGACAGATTGAAGCTTTCTTT. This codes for CASSSGQIEAFF.

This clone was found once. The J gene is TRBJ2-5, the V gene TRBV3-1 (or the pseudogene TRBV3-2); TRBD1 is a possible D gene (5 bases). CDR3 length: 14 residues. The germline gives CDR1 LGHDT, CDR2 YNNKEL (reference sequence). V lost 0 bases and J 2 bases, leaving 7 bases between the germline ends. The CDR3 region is CASSQDYRQETQYF. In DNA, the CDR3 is TGTGCCAGCAGCCAAGACTACAGGCAAGAGACCCAGTACTTC.

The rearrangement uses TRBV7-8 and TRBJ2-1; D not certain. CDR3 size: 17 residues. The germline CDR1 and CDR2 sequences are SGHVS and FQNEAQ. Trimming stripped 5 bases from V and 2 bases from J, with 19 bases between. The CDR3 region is CASSAAPGSAPYNEQFF. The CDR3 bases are TGTGCCAGCAGCGCCGCCCCCGGGTCCGCCCCCTACAATGAGCAGTTCTTC.

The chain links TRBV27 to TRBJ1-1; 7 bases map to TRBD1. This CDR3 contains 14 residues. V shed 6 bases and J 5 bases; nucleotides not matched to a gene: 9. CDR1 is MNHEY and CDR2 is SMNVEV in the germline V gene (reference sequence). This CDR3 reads CASREDRVGTEAFF. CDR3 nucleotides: TGTGCCAGCAGAGAAGACAGGGTTGGAACTGAAGCTTTCTTT.